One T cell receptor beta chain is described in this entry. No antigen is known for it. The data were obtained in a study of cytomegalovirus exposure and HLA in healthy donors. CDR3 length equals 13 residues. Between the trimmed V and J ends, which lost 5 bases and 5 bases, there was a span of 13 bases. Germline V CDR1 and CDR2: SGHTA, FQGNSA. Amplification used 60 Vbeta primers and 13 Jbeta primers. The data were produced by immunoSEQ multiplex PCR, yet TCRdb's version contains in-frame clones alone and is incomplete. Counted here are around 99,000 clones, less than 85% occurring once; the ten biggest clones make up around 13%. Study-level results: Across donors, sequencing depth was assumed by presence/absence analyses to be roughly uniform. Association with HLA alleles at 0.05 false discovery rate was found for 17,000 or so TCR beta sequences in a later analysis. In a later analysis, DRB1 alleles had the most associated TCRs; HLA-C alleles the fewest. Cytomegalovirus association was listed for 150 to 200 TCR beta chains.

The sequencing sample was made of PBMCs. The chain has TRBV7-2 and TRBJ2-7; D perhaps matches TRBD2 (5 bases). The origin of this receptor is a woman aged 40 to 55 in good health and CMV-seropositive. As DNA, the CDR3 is TGTGCCAGCAGCCCAAGGGCCGGGGACGAGCAGTACTTC. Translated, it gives CASSPRAGDEQYF. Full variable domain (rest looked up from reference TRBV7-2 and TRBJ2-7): GAGVSQSPSNKVTEKGKDVELRCDPISGHTALYWYRQSLGQGLEFLIYFQGNSAPDKSGLPSDRFSAERTGGSVSTLTIQRTQQEDSAVYLCASSPRAGDEQYFGPGTRLTVT.